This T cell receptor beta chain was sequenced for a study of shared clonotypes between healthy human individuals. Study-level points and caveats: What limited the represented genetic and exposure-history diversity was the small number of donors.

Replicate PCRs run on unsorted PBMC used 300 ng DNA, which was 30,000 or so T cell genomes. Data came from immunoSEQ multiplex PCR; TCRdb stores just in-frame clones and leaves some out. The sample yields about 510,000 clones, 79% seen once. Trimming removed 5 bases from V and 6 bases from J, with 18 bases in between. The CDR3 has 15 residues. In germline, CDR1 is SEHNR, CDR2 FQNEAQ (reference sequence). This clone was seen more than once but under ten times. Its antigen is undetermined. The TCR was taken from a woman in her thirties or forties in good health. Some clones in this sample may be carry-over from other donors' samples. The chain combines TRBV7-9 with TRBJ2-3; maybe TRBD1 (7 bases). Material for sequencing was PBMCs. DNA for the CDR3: TGTGCCAGCAGCCCAGGGGGAGGTCCGACGGATACGCAGTATTTT. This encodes CASSPGGGPTDTQYF.